The clone carrying this T cell receptor (beta chain) was observed a few times. This entry comes from a study of T-cell reconstitution after alpha-beta-depleted transplantation in children. The ends were cut back, 4 bases at V and 5 bases at J, with 12 bases in the middle. Germline CDR1 SGHAT, CDR2 FQNNGV. CDR3 length: 14 amino acids. A TCRbeta library incorporating unique molecular identifiers was prepared. One entry per CDR3 protein, called by TCRdb with MiXCR from the PCR reads. The profile covers about 610,000 distinct CDR3 sequences, with 10% to 13% appearing a single time and roughly 4% taken by the ten largest.

The rearrangement uses TRBV11-2 and TRBJ1-5; no clear D gene. The receptor comes from a human donor who donated a stem cell graft to a child with acute myeloid leukemia. The sequenced sample was PBMCs from the stem cell graft donor, obtained from the stem cell graft. The CDR3 DNA reads TGTGCCAGCAGCTCTCGACCTGGGGATCAGCCCCAGCATTTT. It encodes CASSSRPGDQPQHF.